Following are 4 T cell receptor beta chains from one sample sequenced in a study of blood T cell repertoires in COVID-19. The protocol was immunoSEQ multiplex PCR, while the TCRdb copy is restricted to in-frame clones and leaves out a portion. The sample holds some 250,000 clones, roughly 84% seen once. The sequencing input was peripheral blood. The source is a man between 50 and 59 years old with active or convalescent COVID-19.

This clone was counted between two and nine times. V is TRBV7-9 and J is TRBJ2-3, with D possibly matching TRBD2 (6 bases). CDR3 length: 15 amino acids. Trimming removed 5 bases at V and 4 bases at J, with 16 bases between. Germline CDR1 SEHNR, CDR2 FQNEAQ (reference sequence). Here the CDR3 reads CASSPRAGGADTQYF. The CDR3 DNA sequence: TGTGCCAGCAGCCCTAGAGCGGGCGGGGCAGATACGCAGTATTTT. The full variable domain, with the rest looked up from reference TRBV7-9 and TRBJ2-3, is DTGVSQNPRHKITKRGQNVTFRCDPISEHNRLYWYRQTLGQGPEFLTYFQNEAQLEKSRLLSDRFSAERPKGSFSTLEIQRTEQGDSAMYLCASSPRAGGADTQYFGPGTRLTVL.

This clone has only a few counts. The chain carries TRBV7-2 and TRBJ1-2; D is unclear. The CDR3 extends over 18 amino acids. Trimming removed 5 bases from V and 0 bases from J, with 22 bases in between. The V gene's germline CDR1 is SGHTA and CDR2 FQGNSA. The CDR3 here is CASSPRSGRVKANYGYTF. The DNA of the CDR3 is TGTGCCAGCAGCCCCAGGTCCGGGAGGGTTAAAGCTAACTATGGCTACACCTTC.

There are many counts of this clone. J is TRBJ2-7 and V is TRBV2, with 11 bases aligning to TRBD2. Germline V gives CDR1 SNHLY, CDR2 FYNNEI. The CDR3 totals 14 residues. Trimming cost V 9 bases and J 2 bases; bases outside gene matches: 6. The CDR3 sequence: CARTRLAGTYEQYF. As DNA, the CDR3 is TGTGCCAGGACCCGACTAGCGGGGACCTACGAGCAGTACTTC.

V is TRBV5-4 and J is TRBJ2-1; D may be TRBD2 (5 bases). The CDR3 loop spans 13 amino acids. The V end lost 3 bases, the J end lost 10 bases, and 14 bases lay between the germline ends. Per the germline V gene, CDR1 is SGHNT and CDR2 is YYREEE (reference sequence). CDR3 sequence: CASSYPEVREQFF. CDR3 coding DNA: TGTGCCAGCAGCTACCCGGAGGTTAGAGAGCAGTTCTTC.